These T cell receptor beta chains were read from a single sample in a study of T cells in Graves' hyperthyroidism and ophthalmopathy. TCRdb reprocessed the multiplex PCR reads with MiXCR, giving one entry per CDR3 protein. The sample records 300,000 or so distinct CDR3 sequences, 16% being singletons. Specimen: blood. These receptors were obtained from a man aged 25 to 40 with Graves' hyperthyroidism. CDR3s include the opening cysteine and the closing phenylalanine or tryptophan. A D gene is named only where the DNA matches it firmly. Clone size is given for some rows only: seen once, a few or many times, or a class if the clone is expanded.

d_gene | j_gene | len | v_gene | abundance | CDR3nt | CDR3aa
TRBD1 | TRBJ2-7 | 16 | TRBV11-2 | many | TGTGCCAGCAGCTTAGTCCTGGGACAGGGGAAAAACGAGCAGTACTTC | CASSLVLGQGKNEQYF
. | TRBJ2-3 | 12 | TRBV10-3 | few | TGTGCCATCAGTGAGGTTCCGGGAACGCAGTATTTT | CAISEVPGTQYF
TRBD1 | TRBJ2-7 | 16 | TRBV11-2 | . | TGTGCCAGCTCCCCGAGCGGGACAGGGATCGCCTACGAGCAGTACTTC | CASSPSGTGIAYEQYF
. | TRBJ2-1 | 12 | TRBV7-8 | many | TGTGCCAGCAGCGTAAAACTAGTTGAGCAGTTCTTC | CASSVKLVEQFF
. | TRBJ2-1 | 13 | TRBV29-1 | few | TGCAGCGTTGTTTTAGGGGCCTACAATGAGCAGTTCTTC | CSVVLGAYNEQFF
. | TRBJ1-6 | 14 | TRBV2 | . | TGTGCCAGCAGTGCCGGGACGCCTGGGGGACCCCTCCACTTT | CASSAGTPGGPLHF
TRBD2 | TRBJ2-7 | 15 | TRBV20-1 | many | TGCAGTGCAACTCCCGGGACTAGCGCCTCCTACGAGCAGTACTTC | CSATPGTSASYEQYF
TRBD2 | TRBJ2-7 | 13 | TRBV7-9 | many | TGTGCCAGCAGCCGCACTAGCGTCTACGAGCAGTACTTC | CASSRTSVYEQYF
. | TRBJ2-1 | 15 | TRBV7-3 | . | TGTGCCAGCAGCCCAGAGGGGGACCTCTACAATGAGCAGTTCTTC | CASSPEGDLYNEQFF
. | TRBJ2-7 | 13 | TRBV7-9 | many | TGTGCCAGCAGCTTACGGAACTCCTACGAGCAGTACTTC | CASSLRNSYEQYF
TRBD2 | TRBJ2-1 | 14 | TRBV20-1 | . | TGCAGTGCGCCGCGGGAGGGCCAGGGGAATGAGCAGTTCTTC | CSAPREGQGNEQFF
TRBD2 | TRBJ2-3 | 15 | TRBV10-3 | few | TGTGCCAGCGGGCTACTAGCGGCCAGCACAGATACGCGGTATTTT | CASGLLAASTDTRYF
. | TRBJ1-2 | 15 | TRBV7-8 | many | TGTGCCAGCAGCGACACGCTTCAGGTTAACTATGGCTACACCTTC | CASSDTLQVNYGYTF
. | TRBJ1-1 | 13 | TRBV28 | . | TGTGCCAGCAGTACCCTTTTGAACACTGAAGCTTTCTTT | CASSTLLNTEAFF
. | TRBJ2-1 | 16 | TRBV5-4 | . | TGTGCCAGCAGCTTGGGTGGGAGTGGATCCGACAATGAGCAGTTCTTC | CASSLGGSGSDNEQFF
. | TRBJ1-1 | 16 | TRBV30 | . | TGTGCCTGGTCCTTTCTGCGGGGACCCTCGAACACTGAAGCTTTCTTT | CAWSFLRGPSNTEAFF
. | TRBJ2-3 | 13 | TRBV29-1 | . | TGCAGCGTTAAAGCTGGTTACCCCGATACGCAGTATTTT | CSVKAGYPDTQYF
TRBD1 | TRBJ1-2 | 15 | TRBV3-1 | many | TGTGCCAGCAGCCAGATAACAGGGGGACCGAGTGGCTACACCTTC | CASSQITGGPSGYTF
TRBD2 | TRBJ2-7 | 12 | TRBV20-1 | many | TGCAGTGCAAGACTAGCGGGAGACGAGCAGTACTTC | CSARLAGDEQYF
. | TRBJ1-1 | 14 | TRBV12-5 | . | TGTGCTAGTGGTTCAGGGGATTCCTACACTGAAGCTTTCTTT | CASGSGDSYTEAFF
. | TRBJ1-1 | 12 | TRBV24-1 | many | TGTGCCACCCAAGGCGGGAACACTGAAGCTTTCTTT | CATQGGNTEAFF
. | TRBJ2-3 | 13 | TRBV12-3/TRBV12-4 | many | TGTGCCAGCAGTTTAAGCAGCGCAGATACGCAGTATTTT | CASSLSSADTQYF
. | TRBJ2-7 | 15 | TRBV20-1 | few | TGCAGTGCTAGAGATCATGGGAAGGGTCCCTACGAGCAGTACTTC | CSARDHGKGPYEQYF
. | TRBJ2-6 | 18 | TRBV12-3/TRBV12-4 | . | TGTGCCAGCACCCCGAGGAAGGGGACCAACTCTGGGGCCAACGTCCTGACTTTC | CASTPRKGTNSGANVLTF
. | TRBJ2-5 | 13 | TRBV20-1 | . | TGCAGTGCTAGAGATCGCGGGTTAGAGACCCAGTACTTC | CSARDRGLETQYF
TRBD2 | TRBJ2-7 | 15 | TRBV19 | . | TGTGCCAGTAGTACGCTGACTAGCGGAGCCTACGAGCAGTACTTC | CASSTLTSGAYEQYF
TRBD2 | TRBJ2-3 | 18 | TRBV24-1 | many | TGTGCCACCAGTGGTAGAGCGGGAGCGGGAGCCCCCACAGATACGCAGTATTTT | CATSGRAGAGAPTDTQYF
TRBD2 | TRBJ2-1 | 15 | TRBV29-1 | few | TGCAGCGTTGATGGGGGACTAGCCGGTTTAGGAGAGCAGTTCTTC | CSVDGGLAGLGEQFF
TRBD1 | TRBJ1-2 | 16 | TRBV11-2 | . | TGTGCCAGCAGCCTACGCAGTCCCGGACAGGGCGGCGGCTACACCTTC | CASSLRSPGQGGGYTF
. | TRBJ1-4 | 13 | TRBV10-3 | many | TGTGCCATCAGTGGACAGGTGGGCGAAAAACTGTTTTTT | CAISGQVGEKLFF
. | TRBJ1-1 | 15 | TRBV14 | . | TGTGCCAGCAGCCGCTTAGGGAGTATGGACACTGAAGCTTTCTTT | CASSRLGSMDTEAFF
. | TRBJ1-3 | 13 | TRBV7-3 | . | TGTGCCAGCAGCTTGGACTCTGGAAACACCATATATTTT | CASSLDSGNTIYF
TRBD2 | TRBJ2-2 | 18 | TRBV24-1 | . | TGTGCCACCTCTCAGCCGGGACTAGCGGGACTGAACACCGGGGAGCTGTTTTTT | CATSQPGLAGLNTGELFF
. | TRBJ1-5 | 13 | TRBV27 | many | TGTGCCAGCAGTTTATCGGGTTCTCAGCCCCAGCATTTT | CASSLSGSQPQHF
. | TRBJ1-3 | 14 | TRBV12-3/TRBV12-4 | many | TGTGCCAGCAGTTTACAGGGCGGGGGAAACACCATATATTTT | CASSLQGGGNTIYF
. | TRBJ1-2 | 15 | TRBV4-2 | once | TGTGCCAGCAGCCAAGAGGCGGGTCCCAACTATGGCTACACCTTC | CASSQEAGPNYGYTF
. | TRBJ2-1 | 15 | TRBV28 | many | TGTGCCAGCAGTTTCCCCACTACTGCACAACGCGAGCAGTTCTTC | CASSFPTTAQREQFF
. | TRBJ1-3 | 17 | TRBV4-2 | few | TGTGCCAGCAGCCAAACCCCCGGGGAGAGTGATTCTGGGCCCATATATTTT | CASSQTPGESDSGPIYF
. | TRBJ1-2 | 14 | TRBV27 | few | TGTGCCAGCAGTTTTGCCGGACAGCTCTATGGCTACACCTTC | CASSFAGQLYGYTF
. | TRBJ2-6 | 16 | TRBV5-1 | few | TGCGCCACCGGGACAAGTTATGTCTCTGGGGCCAACGTCCTGACTTTC | CATGTSYVSGANVLTF
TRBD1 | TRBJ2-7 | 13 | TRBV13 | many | TGTGCCAGCAGCAACCGGGACAGCTACGAGCAGTACTTC | CASSNRDSYEQYF
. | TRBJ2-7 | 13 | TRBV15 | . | TGTGCCACCAGCAGAGCCGACGATTCCGAGCAGTACTTC | CATSRADDSEQYF
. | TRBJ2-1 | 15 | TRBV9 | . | TGTGCCAGCAGCGTAGCCGTGGGGATGTACAATGAGCAGTTCTTC | CASSVAVGMYNEQFF
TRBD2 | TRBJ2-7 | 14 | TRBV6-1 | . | TGTGCCAGCAGTGCCTTGAGGACTAGTCGGGAGCAGTACTTC | CASSALRTSREQYF
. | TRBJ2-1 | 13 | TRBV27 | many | TGTGCCAGCAGTCTCAACAATAACAATGAGCAGTTCTTC | CASSLNNNNEQFF
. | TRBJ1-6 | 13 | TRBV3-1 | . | TGTGCCAGCAGCCCCCCCGGGGAGGCACCCCTCCACTTT | CASSPPGEAPLHF
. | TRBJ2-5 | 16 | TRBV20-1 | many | TGCAGCTCCCCTAACACGAAAGCAGAGGAGCGGGAGACCCAGTACTTC | CSSPNTKAEERETQYF
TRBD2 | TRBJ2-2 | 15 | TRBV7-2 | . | TGTGCCAGCAGCTTAGGGCTAGCGGGCACCGGGGAGCGGTTTTTT | CASSLGLAGTGERFF
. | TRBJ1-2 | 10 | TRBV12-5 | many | TGTGCTAGTTTTTGGTATGGCTACACCTTC | CASFWYGYTF
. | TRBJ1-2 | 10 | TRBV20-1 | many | TGCAGTGCTAGCAACTATGGCTACACCTTC | CSASNYGYTF
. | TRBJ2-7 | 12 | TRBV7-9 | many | TGTGCCAGCAGACTAGACAGCTACGAGCAGTACTTC | CASRLDSYEQYF